Presented here are 13 T cell receptor beta chains from one specimen sequenced in a study of response to subunit inactivated influenza vaccine. MiXCR was run by TCRdb on the RT-PCR reads, yielding one entry per CDR3 protein. The sample shows approximately 480,000 distinct CDR3 sequences, 9.5% to 13% of them seen only once. The sequencing here drew on PBMCs from blood, taken around seven weeks after vaccination. The receptor source for this set is a man between 50 and 59 years old who received an inactivated influenza vaccine.

In this sample, this clonotype turned up many times. The chain combines TRBV12-3 or TRBV12-4 with TRBJ1-1, with D unclear. CDR3 length equals 12 residues. The V end lost 3 bases, the J end lost 4 bases, and 6 bases lay between the germline ends. Here the CDR3 DNA reads TGTGCCAGCAGTTTTGGGAGCACTGAAGCTTTCTTT. It codes for CASSFGSTEAFF.

This clonotype occurred a few times. The gene calls are TRBV27 and TRBJ2-3; 10 bases agree with TRBD2. The junction had 9 bases not matched to a gene; V was cut back by 3 bases and J by 6 bases. Germline V gives CDR1 MNHEY, CDR2 SMNVEV (reference sequence). The CDR3 is 16 residues long. The DNA for the CDR3 is TGTGCCAGCAGTTTCCCCAGCGGGGGGGCAATTGATACGCAGTATTTT. Its protein product is CASSFPSGGAIDTQYF.

This chain joins TRBV7-2 and TRBJ1-1; no definite D call. The CDR3 has 15 amino acids. Per germline, CDR1 SGHTA and CDR2 FQGNSA. V was cut by 1 base and J by 2 bases, with 11 bases left in between. The CDR3 protein is CASSLGSTSNTEAFF. The CDR3 bases are TGTGCCAGCAGCTTAGGAAGTACATCAAACACTGAAGCTTTCTTT.

This clonotype has just a few counts. This sequence joins TRBV15 and TRBJ2-2; D remains ambiguous. The germline V and J ends were trimmed by 3 bases and 4 bases, with 6 bases remaining between them. The germline V gene encodes CDR1 LNHNV and CDR2 YYDKDF (reference sequence). The CDR3 covers 13 residues. The CDR3 here is CATSRRSTGELFF. In DNA, the CDR3 is TGTGCCACCAGCAGGCGGAGCACCGGGGAGCTGTTTTTT.

The chain combines TRBV20-1 with TRBJ2-3; either TRBD1 or TRBD2 may supply D (5 bases each). Germline CDR1 DFQATT, CDR2 SNEGSKA (reference sequence). Trimming stripped 5 bases from V and 9 bases from J, with 21 bases between. The CDR3 sequence is 14 residues long. CDR3 region: CSAEEAPRSGTQYF. In nucleotides, the CDR3 is TGCAGTGCTGAGGAGGCCCCCCGCTCAGGGACGCAGTATTTT.

There are a few counts of this clonotype. V and J are TRBV7-2 and TRBJ2-3; D is uncertain. V was clipped by 6 bases and J by 4 bases, with 14 bases between them. In germline, CDR1 is SGHTA, CDR2 FQGNSA. This CDR3 has 14 amino acids. The DNA of the CDR3 is TGTGCCAGCAGTTCCTTGGAGTGGGCAGATACGCAGTATTTT. Amino acid sequence: CASSSLEWADTQYF. Filled out from reference TRBV7-2 and TRBJ2-3, the complete variable domain reads GAGVSQSPSNKVTEKGKDVELRCDPISGHTALYWYRQSLGQGLEFLIYFQGNSAPDKSGLPSDRFSAERTGGSVSTLTIQRTQQEDSAVYLCASSSLEWADTQYFGPGTRLTVL.

The rearrangement links TRBV20-1 to TRBJ2-5, with D perhaps TRBD1 or TRBD2 (6 bases each). V was pared by 0 bases and J by 5 bases, with 16 bases between. Germline V CDR1 and CDR2: DFQATT, SNEGSKA (reference sequence). The CDR3 has 15 amino acids. The CDR3 is CSARDAGGAGETQYF. CDR3 DNA sequence: TGCAGTGCTAGAGATGCCGGGGGCGCAGGGGAGACCCAGTACTTC.

As for this clonotype: This may come from a read error, since a much larger clone is one base off. The chain links TRBV12-3 or TRBV12-4 to TRBJ2-1, with D unresolved. This CDR3 has 12 amino acids. CDR3: CSSSLRPDQQFF. CDR3 nucleotides: TGTTCCAGCAGCCTCAGACCTGATCAGCAGTTCTTC.

This clonotype was counted between two and nine times. CDR3 nucleotides: TGTGCCACCAGCGGCCGGCCCAACTATGGCTACACCTTC. Protein: CATSGRPNYGYTF. The chain employs TRBV24-1 and TRBJ1-2, with no clear D. V dropped 7 bases and J dropped 2 bases, with 10 bases sitting between them. The CDR3 contains 13 residues. CDR1 is KGHDR and CDR2 is SFDVKD in the germline V gene.

This clonotype has more than one count but fewer than ten. V and J are TRBV7-9 and TRBJ2-5, with a weak D call TRBD1 (6 bases). The CDR3 is 12 amino acids. V lost 0 bases and J 13 bases, leaving 12 bases between the germline ends. Germline V gene sequence: CDR1 SEHNR, CDR2 FQNEAQ (reference sequence). The CDR3 nucleotides read TGTGCCAGCAGCTTAGCGTCAGGGGAAATGTACTTC. This encodes CASSLASGEMYF.

This clonotype turned up a few times. This sequence joins TRBV6-2 or TRBV6-3 and TRBJ1-2, with 8 positions matching TRBD1. CDR1 and CDR2 from the germline V gene are MNHEY and SVGEGT. V shed 10 bases and J 1 base; nucleotides not matched to a gene: 8. The CDR3 has 14 residues. CDR3 loop: CATKGGQGNYGYTF. DNA for the CDR3: TGTGCCACCAAGGGAGGACAGGGTAACTATGGCTACACCTTC.

This clonotype was detected ten times or more. This rearrangement joins TRBV20-1 to TRBJ2-1, with no clear D. Germline loops: CDR1 DFQATT, CDR2 SNEGSKA (reference sequence). The V gene lost 6 bases and the J gene lost 0 bases, with 18 bases spanning the gap. CDR3 length: 16 residues. The CDR3 region is CSAQTEYITSYNEQFF. The CDR3 DNA is TGCAGTGCCCAAACTGAATATATAACCTCCTACAATGAGCAGTTCTTC.

In its sample, this clonotype was seen a few times. The V call is TRBV12-3 or TRBV12-4, the J call TRBJ1-4; maybe TRBD1 (5 bases). The V end lost 3 bases, the J end lost 6 bases, and 11 bases lay between the germline ends. CDR3 length equals 14 residues. The CDR3 DNA reads as TGTGCCAGCAGTTTCGGGGCGGACCATGAAAAACTGTTTTTT. Residues: CASSFGADHEKLFF.